This T cell receptor (beta chain) was recorded in a study of STAT5B mutations in CD4+ large granular lymphocyte leukemia. Study-wide results and limits: TRBV06-family usage was enriched in top patient clones (8/27) versus controls (2/35).

The ends lost 3 bases at V and 4 bases at J; junction bases unmatched: 8. The V gene's germline CDR1 is SGHDT and CDR2 YYEEEE. The CDR3 totals 15 residues. Turning to this clone: What it recognizes is unknown.

The repertoire was sequenced with immunoSEQ multiplex PCR; TCRdb's copy has only in-frame clones and lacks some. The sample carries approximately 31,000 clones, roughly 72% recorded once. Material: CD4+ T cells from blood buffy coats. This sequence was found in a human donor in good health. V and J are TRBV5-6 and TRBJ1-1; the match to TRBD1 covers 8 bases. The CDR3 nucleotides are TGTGCCAGCAGCTCCCTTGGACAGGGTCCCACTGAAGCTTTCTTT. This encodes CASSSLGQGPTEAFF.